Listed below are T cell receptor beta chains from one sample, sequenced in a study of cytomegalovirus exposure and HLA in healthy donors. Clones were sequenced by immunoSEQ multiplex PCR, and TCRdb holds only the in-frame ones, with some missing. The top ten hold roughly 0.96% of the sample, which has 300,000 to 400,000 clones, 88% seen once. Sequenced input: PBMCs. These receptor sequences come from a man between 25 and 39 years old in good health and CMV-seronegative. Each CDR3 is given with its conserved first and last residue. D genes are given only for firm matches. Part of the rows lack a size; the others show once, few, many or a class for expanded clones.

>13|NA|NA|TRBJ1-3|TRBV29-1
CSVRGGSGNTIYF
TGCAGCGTCCGGGGGGGCTCTGGAAACACCATATATTTT
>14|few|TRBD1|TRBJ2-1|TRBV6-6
CASSYSLQGGEQFF
TGTGCCAGCAGTTACTCCCTACAGGGGGGTGAGCAGTTCTTC
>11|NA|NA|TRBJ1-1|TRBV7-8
CASFDPDSAFF
TGTGCCAGCTTCGACCCGGATAGCGCTTTCTTT
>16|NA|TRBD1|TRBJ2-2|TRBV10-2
CASSRQGEGYTGELFF
TGCGCCAGCAGTCGACAGGGTGAGGGGTACACCGGGGAGCTGTTTTTT
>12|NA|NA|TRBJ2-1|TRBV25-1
CASSRDYNEQFF
TGTGCCAGCAGTCGGGACTACAATGAGCAGTTCTTC
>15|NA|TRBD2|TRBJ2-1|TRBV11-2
CASSLVGEGYNEQFF
TGTGCCAGCAGCTTAGTAGGGGAGGGCTACAATGAGCAGTTCTTC
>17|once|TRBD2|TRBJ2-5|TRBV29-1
CSVEEWTSGGDQETQYF
TGCAGCGTTGAAGAGTGGACTAGCGGGGGGGACCAAGAGACCCAGTACTTC
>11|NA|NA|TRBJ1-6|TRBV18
CASSPGGPLHF
TGTGCCAGCTCACCGGGGGGTCCCCTCCACTTT
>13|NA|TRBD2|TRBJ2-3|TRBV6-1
CASTSGGARAQYF
TGTGCCAGCACTAGCGGGGGGGCCAGGGCGCAGTATTTT
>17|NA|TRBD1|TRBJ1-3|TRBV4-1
CASSLRATGGTGNTIYF
TGCGCCAGCAGCCTTAGAGCGACAGGGGGCACTGGAAACACCATATATTTT
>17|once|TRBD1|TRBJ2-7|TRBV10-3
CAISEIPRDRGSYEQYF
TGTGCCATCAGTGAGATCCCCCGGGACAGGGGTAGCTACGAGCAGTACTTC
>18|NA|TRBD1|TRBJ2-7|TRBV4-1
CASSQKGGQGILTYEQYF
TGCGCCAGCAGCCAAAAAGGGGGACAGGGGATTCTTACCTACGAGCAGTACTTC
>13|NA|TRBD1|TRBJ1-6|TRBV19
CASIDRGNSPLHF
TGTGCCAGTATTGACAGGGGGAATTCACCCCTCCACTTT
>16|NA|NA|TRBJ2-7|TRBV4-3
CASSPKVGRYSYEQYF
TGCGCCAGCAGCCCTAAAGTTGGGAGGTATAGCTACGAGCAGTACTTC
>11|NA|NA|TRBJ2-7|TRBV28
CASGKTGREYF
TGTGCCAGCGGCAAAACAGGGAGGGAGTACTTC
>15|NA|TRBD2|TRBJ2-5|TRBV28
CASSLTSGGQETQYF
TGTGCCAGCAGTTTAACTAGCGGGGGACAAGAGACCCAGTACTTC
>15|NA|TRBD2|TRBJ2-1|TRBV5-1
CASSLLAGGYNEQFF
TGCGCCAGCAGCTTGCTGGCGGGGGGATACAATGAGCAGTTCTTC
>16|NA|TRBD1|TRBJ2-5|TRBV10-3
CAISIPGQSYQETQYF
TGTGCCATCAGTATACCGGGACAGAGTTACCAAGAGACCCAGTACTTC
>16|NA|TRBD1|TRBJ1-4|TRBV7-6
CASSSRLGQRNEKLFF
TGTGCCAGCAGCTCCAGGTTGGGACAGAGAAATGAAAAACTGTTTTTT
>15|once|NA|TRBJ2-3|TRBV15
CATSAESSSTDTQYF
TGTGCCACCAGCGCAGAATCATCTAGCACAGATACGCAGTATTTT
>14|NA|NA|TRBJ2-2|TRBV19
CASIGQSNTGELFF
TGTGCCAGTATTGGACAGTCGAACACCGGGGAGCTGTTTTTT
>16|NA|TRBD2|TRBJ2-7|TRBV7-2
CASSLTSGGILYEQYF
TGTGCCAGCAGCCTAACTAGCGGGGGGATCCTCTACGAGCAGTACTTC
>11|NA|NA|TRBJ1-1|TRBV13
CASSFRTEAFF
TGTGCCAGCAGCTTTAGAACTGAAGCTTTCTTT